This T cell receptor beta chain is from a study of OX40 agonist ivuxolimab in advanced cancers. Study-wide findings and caveats: Low normalized T-cell clonal expansion also characterized some of the nonresponders.

The table came from immunoSEQ multiplex PCR; TCRdb's copy has only in-frame clones and leaves some out. The data show 100,000 or so clones, with 90% seen just once and approximately 0.3% held by the top ten. The junction had 1 base not matched to a gene; V was cut back by 0 bases and J by 5 bases. The CDR3 runs 14 residues. CDR1 and CDR2 from the germline V gene are SGHTA and FQGNSA. A word on this clone: Its antigen is unidentified.

The sequencing here drew on CD4+ or CD8+ T cells sorted from blood, taken in a trial of the OX40 agonist ivuxolimab. V gene TRBV7-2 combines with J gene TRBJ1-2; 9 positions match TRBD1. The receptor was isolated from an adult with an advanced solid tumor such as melanoma, head and neck, liver or kidney cancer. This CDR3 reads CASSLAGTGYGYTF. The CDR3 coding sequence is TGTGCCAGCAGCTTAGCCGGGACAGGGTATGGCTACACCTTC.